This TCR beta chain derives from a study of CD8 T cells in ankylosing spondylitis. Making the TCR beta libraries involved quantitative 5'-RACE with molecular barcodes. TCRdb recomputed calls from the 5' RACE reads with MiXCR, one row per CDR3 protein. This table has around 75,000 distinct CDR3 sequences, under 5.5% appearing once. This clonotype occurred many times. The sample taken for sequencing was blood, either unsorted or a sorted T cell fraction (not recorded which). The receptor was derived from a male donor with ankylosing spondylitis or in good health (not recorded which).

CDR3 nucleotide sequence: TGCAGTGGCCTAGCGGGGGTCGTAGATACGCAGTATTTT. Protein: CSGLAGVVDTQYF. The J gene is TRBJ2-3, the V gene TRBV20-1; TRBD2 matches at 10 bases. CDR1 is DFQATT and CDR2 is SNEGSKA in the germline V gene (reference sequence). The junction had 6 bases not matched to a gene; V was cut back by 7 bases and J by 5 bases. CDR3 size: 13 residues.